A single sample gave rise to the 18 T cell receptor beta chains below, sequenced in a study of CD4 T cells in relation to SARS-CoV-2 and coronaviruses. Before the COVID-19 pandemic, during about 2010-2018, CD4+ T cells were taken from unexposed donors. After approximately ten days of culture, CD4+ T cells were isolated. These receptors' targets are unknown. Here immunoSEQ multiplex PCR was the method, and the copy in TCRdb shows in-frame clones only, minus some. The profile covers 20,000 or so clones, with around 77% appearing a single time and around 14% taken by the ten largest. Material for sequencing was CD4+ T cells from PBMCs, cultured in vitro. These receptor sequences come from a human donor in good health.

The chain employs TRBV3-1 (or the pseudogene TRBV3-2) and TRBJ2-6; 10 nucleotides align to TRBD1. This CDR3 comprises 18 residues. J lost 0 bases, V lost 1 base, and 3 bases had no gene match. Germline V CDR1 and CDR2: LGHDT, YNNKEL (reference sequence). DNA for the CDR3: TGTGCCAGCAGCCAAGTGGGACAGGGGTTCTCTGGGGCCAACGTCCTGACTTTC. This codes for CASSQVGQGFSGANVLTF.

The sample holds one count of this clone. This rearrangement joins TRBV12-3 or TRBV12-4 to TRBJ2-1; D is unclear. V was shortened by 1 base and J by 8 bases, with 9 bases between the two germline ends. The CDR3 has 13 amino acids. The CDR3 reads CASSLDSGDEQFF. CDR3 in DNA: TGTGCCAGCAGTTTAGATTCAGGCGATGAGCAGTTCTTC.

The chain has TRBV7-8 and TRBJ2-5; D gene ambiguous. The CDR3 is 13 residues long. V lost 1 base and J lost 9, with 12 bases in between. The germline CDR1 and CDR2 sequences are SGHVS and FQNEAQ. In DNA, the CDR3 is TGTGCCAGCAGCTTAGAGGCTTTAGGAGCCCAGTACTTC. Its translation: CASSLEALGAQYF.

V usage is TRBV21-1 and J usage is TRBJ2-1; the table's D call TRBD2 went unverified against the DNA. TRBV21-1 is a known pseudogene. CDR3 length: 16 residues. The CDR3 protein is CASSKVRTASSDEQFF. In DNA, the CDR3 is TGTGCCAGCAGCAAAGTTAGGACGGCTAGCTCAGATGAGCAGTTCTTC.

The rearrangement links TRBV6-1 to TRBJ2-3, with 7 bases aligning to TRBD1. This CDR3 has 16 residues. The V segment lost 4 bases and the J segment 3 bases; nucleotides outside the gene matches: 10. Germline V gene lookup returns CDR1 MNHNS and CDR2 SASEGT. CDR3: CASSGVGQTFTDTQYF. The CDR3 DNA reads as TGTGCCAGCAGTGGCGTGGGACAGACCTTTACAGATACGCAGTATTTT.

This clone appeared a few times. The chain links TRBV9 to TRBJ1-5; TRBD1 might be the D (5 bases). The CDR3 contains 15 residues. The ends were cut back, 4 bases at V and 0 bases at J, with 11 bases in the middle. CDR1 and CDR2 (germline): SGDLS, YYNGEE. In DNA, the CDR3 is TGTGCCAGCAGCCCTCAGGGAGGTAGCAATCAGCCCCAGCATTTT. This encodes CASSPQGGSNQPQHF.

The rearrangement joins TRBV4-1 to TRBJ2-7; D is perhaps TRBD2 (6 bases). Germline values: CDR1 MGHRA, CDR2 YSYEKL. The CDR3 has 15 amino acids. The V gene lost 1 base and the J gene lost 2 bases, with 12 bases spanning the gap. The CDR3 nucleotides are TGCGCCAGCAGCCAAGGGACGGGAGTGACCTACGAGCAGTACTTC. It specifies CASSQGTGVTYEQYF.

This clone was observed a few times. J is TRBJ2-1 and V is TRBV5-1; D is perhaps TRBD1 or TRBD2 (5 bases each). The CDR3 runs to 15 residues. The germline CDR1 and CDR2 sequences are SGHRS and YFSETQ. The V and J ends lost 4 bases and 7 bases respectively, with 18 bases between them. DNA of the CDR3: TGCGCCAGCAGCCTCCGGGACCTACGGCAAAATGAGCAGTTCTTC. This encodes CASSLRDLRQNEQFF.

The genes are TRBV19 and TRBJ1-5; D possibly corresponds to TRBD1 (6 bases). Germline V CDR1 and CDR2: LNHDA, SQIVND (reference sequence). V dropped 5 bases and J dropped 5 bases, with 13 bases sitting between them. CDR3 length: 14 residues. The CDR3 reads CASSPPGDDQPQHF. In DNA form, the CDR3 reads TGTGCCAGTAGTCCGCCAGGGGACGATCAGCCCCAGCATTTT.

The J gene is TRBJ2-3, the V gene TRBV24-1, with D tentatively TRBD2 (6 bases). Germline-derived CDR1 and CDR2 are KGHDR and SFDVKD. Trimming removed 5 bases at V and 1 base at J, with 15 bases between. The CDR3 is made up of 16 amino acids. Here the CDR3 DNA reads TGTGCCACCAGTGGTTCATGGGCTAGCGGCACAGATACGCAGTATTTT. Amino acid sequence: CATSGSWASGTDTQYF.

This clone was seen only a few times. The V call is TRBV5-1, the J call TRBJ2-5; D remains unclear. Germline V gene sequence: CDR1 SGHRS, CDR2 YFSETQ. V lost 3 bases to trimming and J lost 2 bases, with 14 bases between them. The CDR3 has 15 residues. This CDR3 is CASSSPNRAQETQYF. CDR3 DNA sequence: TGCGCCAGCAGCTCCCCCAACCGGGCGCAAGAGACCCAGTACTTC.

The chain recombines TRBV23-1 with TRBJ2-5; no reliable D call. TRBV23-1 is reported as an ORF; its role is uncertain. CDR3 length equals 12 residues. The V end lost 4 bases, the J end lost 5 bases, and 8 bases lay between the germline ends. The CDR3 region has the DNA TGCGCCAGCAGTCCGGCGACGGAGACCCAGTACTTC. Translating gives CASSPATETQYF.

The J gene is TRBJ1-4, the V gene TRBV27; 7 positions match TRBD1. Unmatched junction bases numbered 8, after V lost 6 bases and J lost 7 bases. Per the germline V gene, CDR1 is MNHEY and CDR2 is SMNVEV (reference sequence). This CDR3 spans 14 amino acids. CDR3 coding DNA: TGTGCCAGCAGCCTGGGACAGTACGCTGAAAAACTGTTTTTT. This codes for CASSLGQYAEKLFF.

This chain joins TRBV6-6 and TRBJ1-5, with D possibly matching TRBD1 (6 bases). Trimming shortened V by 6 bases and J by 0 bases, and 9 bases separated the two germline ends. Per germline, CDR1 MNHNY and CDR2 SVGAGI (reference sequence). The CDR3 runs to 14 residues. CDR3 bases: TGTGCCAGCAGAGAAGGGGGTAGCAATCAGCCCCAGCATTTT. Translated, it gives CASREGGSNQPQHF.

The V gene is TRBV6-6, the J gene TRBJ2-7, with 9 bases that match TRBD1. CDR1 and CDR2 from the germline V gene are MNHNY and SVGAGI (reference sequence). The CDR3 is 16 amino acids. J lost 6 bases, V lost 4 bases, and 13 bases had no gene match. CDR3 amino acids: CASSWPSTGGIGEQYF. DNA for the CDR3: TGTGCCAGCAGTTGGCCCTCAACAGGGGGCATAGGCGAGCAGTACTTC.

J is TRBJ2-7 and V is TRBV6-4; D uncertain. The CDR3 spans 13 residues. V was shortened by 6 bases and J by 5 bases, with 14 bases between the two germline ends. Germline V lookup: CDR1 MRHNA, CDR2 SNTAGT. The CDR3, as DNA: TGTGCCAGCAGCGTCGGAGAGGCCGACGAGCAGTACTTC. Protein product: CASSVGEADEQYF.

The V call is TRBV5-4, the J call TRBJ2-3; the match to TRBD2 covers 15 bases. Germline-derived CDR1 and CDR2 are SGHNT and YYREEE (reference sequence). The V gene end was trimmed by 4 bases and the J gene end by 2 bases; junction bases not matched to a gene: 5. The CDR3 has 17 amino acids. CDR3 sequence (DNA): TGTGCCAGCAGCCCAGGGACTAGCGGGAGGAACACAGATACGCAGTATTTT. It codes for CASSPGTSGRNTDTQYF.

This chain joins TRBV19 and TRBJ2-6; the match to TRBD1 covers 11 bases. This CDR3 contains 16 residues. Germline assignment: CDR1 LNHDA and CDR2 SQIVND (reference sequence). The trim removed 6 bases at V and 0 bases at J, leaving 1 base unmatched. CDR3 coding DNA: TGTGCCAGTAGGGGGACAGGGGGCTCTGGGGCCAACGTCCTGACTTTC. This encodes CASRGTGGSGANVLTF.